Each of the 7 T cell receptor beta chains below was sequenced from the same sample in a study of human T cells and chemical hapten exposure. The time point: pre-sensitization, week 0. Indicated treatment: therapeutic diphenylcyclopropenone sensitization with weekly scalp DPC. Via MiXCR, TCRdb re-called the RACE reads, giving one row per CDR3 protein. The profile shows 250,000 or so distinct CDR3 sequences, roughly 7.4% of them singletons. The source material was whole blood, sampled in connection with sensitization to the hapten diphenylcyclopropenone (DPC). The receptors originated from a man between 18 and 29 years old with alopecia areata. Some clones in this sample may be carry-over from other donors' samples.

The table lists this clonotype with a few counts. CDR3 residues: CASSYSGAKNIQYF. The CDR3 region has the DNA TGTGCCAGCAGTTACTCCGGGGCCAAAAACATTCAGTACTTC. J is TRBJ2-4 and V is TRBV6-5, with D hard to call. This CDR3 comprises 14 residues. Trimming removed 0 bases from V and 1 base from J, with 4 bases in between. Germline V lookup: CDR1 MNHEY, CDR2 SVGAGI.

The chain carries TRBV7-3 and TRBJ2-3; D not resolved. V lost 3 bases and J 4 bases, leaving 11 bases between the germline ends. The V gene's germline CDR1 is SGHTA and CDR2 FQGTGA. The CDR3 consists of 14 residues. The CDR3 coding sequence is TGTGCCAGCAGCTTCTTTAGGCGGTCAGATACGCAGTATTTT. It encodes CASSFFRRSDTQYF.

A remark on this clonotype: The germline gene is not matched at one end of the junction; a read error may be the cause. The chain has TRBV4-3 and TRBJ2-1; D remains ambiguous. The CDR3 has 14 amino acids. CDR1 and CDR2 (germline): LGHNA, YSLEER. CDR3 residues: CANSKALNYRAQFF. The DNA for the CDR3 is TGCGCCAACAGCAAAGCCCTGAACTACAGAGCCCAGTTCTTC.

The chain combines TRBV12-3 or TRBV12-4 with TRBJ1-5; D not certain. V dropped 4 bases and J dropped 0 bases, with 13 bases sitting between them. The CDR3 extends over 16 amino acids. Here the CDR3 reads CASSSQTYYSNQPQHF. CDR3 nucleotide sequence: TGTGCCAGCAGTTCTCAGACCTACTATAGCAATCAGCCCCAGCATTTT.

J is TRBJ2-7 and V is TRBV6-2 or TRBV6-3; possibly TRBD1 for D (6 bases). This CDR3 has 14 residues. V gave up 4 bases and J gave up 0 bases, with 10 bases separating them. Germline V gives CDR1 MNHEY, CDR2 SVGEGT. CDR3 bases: TGTGCCAGCAGTTGGACAGCGGTCTCCTACGAGCAGTACTTC. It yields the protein CASSWTAVSYEQYF.

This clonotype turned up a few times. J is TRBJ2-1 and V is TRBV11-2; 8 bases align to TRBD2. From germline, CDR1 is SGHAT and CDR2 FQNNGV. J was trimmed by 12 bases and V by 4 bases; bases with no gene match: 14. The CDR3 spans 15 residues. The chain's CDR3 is CASSSIRYITSGQFF. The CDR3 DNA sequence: TGTGCCAGCAGCTCCATCCGATATATTACTAGCGGGCAGTTCTTC.

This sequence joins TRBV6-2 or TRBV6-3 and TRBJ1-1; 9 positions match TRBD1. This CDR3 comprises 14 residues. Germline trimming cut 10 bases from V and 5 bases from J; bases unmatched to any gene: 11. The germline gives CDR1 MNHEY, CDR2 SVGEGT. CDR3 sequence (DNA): TGTGCCACCATCTCCACAGGGGGCTATACTGAAGCTTTCTTT. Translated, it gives CATISTGGYTEAFF.